This TCR beta chain stems from a study of T cells expressing NK-cell markers. Overall study: There were seven HCMV-seropositive donors and one seronegative donor among the eight sequenced. Study-level points and caveats: Whether expanded NKG2C+ T cell clones were HCMV-specific remained unclear.

Reanalyzing the 5' RACE reads, TCRdb keeps one entry per CDR3 protein, without DNA. Its table lists 400,000 or so distinct CDR3 sequences. Concerning this clonotype: Its cognate antigen is unknown.

Sequencing was done on a sample of blood T cells: a sorted CD56 or NKG2C T cell subset, CD4+ or CD8+ T cells, or bulk PBMC T cells (not recorded which). The sequence came from a woman aged 50 to 60 in good health.

CDR3 in amino acids: CSASSDATNEKLFF. The chain joins TRBV20-1 to TRBJ1-4. CDR3 length equals 14 residues. The germline V gene encodes CDR1 DFQATT and CDR2 SNEGSKA (reference sequence).